A single sample is the source of the 8 T cell receptor beta chains below, sequenced in a study of blood T cell repertoires in COVID-19. Repertoires were generated with immunoSEQ multiplex PCR, while TCRdb's copy carries only in-frame clones and drops some. Here the sample spans around 23,000 clones, roughly 79% being singletons. The sample consisted of peripheral blood. The receptors come from a man over 45 with COVID-19, enrolled during active disease.

The chain links TRBV18 to TRBJ2-7, with a tentative D call TRBD1 (6 bases). V gave up 3 bases and J gave up 6 bases, with 9 bases separating them. The length of the CDR3 is 12 residues. Germline lookup yields CDR1 KGHSH and CDR2 LQKENI. The CDR3: CASSPRGFEQYF. CDR3 in DNA: TGTGCCAGCTCACCCAGGGGTTTCGAGCAGTACTTC.

The J gene is TRBJ1-6, the V gene TRBV6-4; no reliable D call. Between the trimmed V and J ends, which lost 4 bases and 8 bases, there was a span of 9 bases. CDR1 is MRHNA and CDR2 is SNTAGT in the germline V gene. This CDR3 contains 13 residues. CDR3 loop: CASSGASDSPLHF. The CDR3 DNA reads as TGTGCCAGCAGTGGGGCGTCGGATTCACCCCTCCACTTT.

V gene TRBV6-6 combines with J gene TRBJ2-7, with 10 nucleotides matching TRBD1. V trimming: 6 bases; J trimming: 5 bases; junction bases outside the gene matches: 13. CDR1 is MNHNY, CDR2 SVGAGI, per germline (reference sequence). The CDR3 length is 16 residues. This chain's CDR3 is CASSHDRGLFGDEQYF. The DNA of the CDR3 is TGTGCCAGCAGCCATGACAGGGGGCTTTTTGGGGACGAGCAGTACTTC.

This clone was counted once. The V call is TRBV27, the J call TRBJ2-5; D is unresolved. CDR3 length equals 13 residues. V lost 2 bases and J 3 bases, leaving 7 bases between the germline ends. From germline, CDR1 is MNHEY and CDR2 SMNVEV (reference sequence). This CDR3 reads CASSLRREETQYF. The CDR3 DNA follows: TGTGCCAGCAGTTTACGTCGGGAAGAGACCCAGTACTTC.

This chain joins TRBV5-1 and TRBJ2-1, with a tentative D call TRBD2 (5 bases). Germline V gene data show CDR1 as SGHRS and CDR2 as YFSETQ. CDR3 length: 15 residues. V lost 4 bases and J lost 0, with 11 bases in between. As DNA, the CDR3 is TGCGCCAGCAGCGCCGAGGGCAGCTCCTACAATGAGCAGTTCTTC. Translated, it gives CASSAEGSSYNEQFF.

Only one count was recorded for this clone. V and J are TRBV6-5 and TRBJ2-4; 11 nucleotides align to TRBD1. The CDR3 has 14 amino acids. In germline, CDR1 is MNHEY, CDR2 SVGAGI. V lost 5 bases and J lost 8; bases outside the gene matches: 5. CDR3 DNA: TGTGCCAGCAGTCCCGGGACAGGGGGAGACATTCAGTACTTC. Encoded protein: CASSPGTGGDIQYF.

The CDR3: CAWSVLRRETYNEQFF. CDR3 nucleotides: TGTGCCTGGAGTGTTTTGCGGCGGGAGACCTACAATGAGCAGTTCTTC. The chain joins TRBV30 to TRBJ2-1; TRBD2 matches 7 bases. The CDR3 is 16 residues long. Germline V gene data show CDR1 as GTSNPN and CDR2 as SVGIG (reference sequence). With V trimmed by 0 bases and J by 2 bases, 7 bases remained unmatched.

V gene TRBV7-3 combines with J gene TRBJ2-1; TRBD2 matches at 8 bases. Unmatched junction bases numbered 4, after V lost 3 bases and J lost 3 bases. Germline assignment: CDR1 SGHTA and CDR2 FQGTGA. The CDR3 has 15 amino acids. The CDR3 reads CASSLGLGNYNEQFF. The CDR3 DNA follows: TGTGCCAGCAGCTTGGGACTAGGAAACTACAATGAGCAGTTCTTC.